These T cell receptor beta chains were read from a single sample in a study of CD8 T cells in ankylosing spondylitis. TCRdb called the 5' RACE reads again in MiXCR, with one record for every CDR3 protein. The sample contains hundreds of thousands of distinct CDR3 sequences, over 9.5% of which appear only once. Sequences were obtained from blood, either unsorted or a sorted T cell fraction (not recorded which). The receptors were sampled from a male donor with ankylosing spondylitis. CDR3s include the opening cysteine and the closing phenylalanine or tryptophan. The D gene is left open where the match is weak. Size tells how often a clone was seen (once, few, many) or the class of an expanded clone, and some rows leave it out.

v_call	d_call	clone_size	j_call	cdr3_nt	cdr3_aa
TRBV6-1	-	once	TRBJ1-2	TGTGCCAGCGGGGGCGGCTACACCTTC	CASGGGYTF
TRBV24-1	-	-	TRBJ2-1	TGTGCCACCAGTGATTTTAATGAGCAGTTCTTC	CATSDFNEQFF
TRBV6-1	-	many	TRBJ1-6	TGTGCCAGCAGCCCCGGGCGAAATTCACCCCTCCACTTT	CASSPGRNSPLHF
TRBV12-3/TRBV12-4	TRBD1	few	TRBJ2-6	TGTGCCAGCAGTTTGGGGACAGGGGTAGGATCTGGGGCCAACGTCCTGACTTTC	CASSLGTGVGSGANVLTF
TRBV20-1	TRBD1	few	TRBJ2-1	TGCAGTGCTTCGAACAGGGGTAATGGAGGTGAGCAGTTCTTC	CSASNRGNGGEQFF
TRBV12-3/TRBV12-4	-	-	TRBJ2-7	TGTGCCAGCAGTTTAGGTCCAAGACAGTACTTC	CASSLGPRQYF
TRBV6-1	TRBD1	-	TRBJ1-2	TGTGCCAGCAGTCGAGGACAGGGACTTAACTATGGCTACACCTTC	CASSRGQGLNYGYTF
TRBV7-2	-	few	TRBJ2-2	TGTGCCAGCAGCTTATTATGGGGCCCTTTCAACACCGGGGAGCTGTTTTTT	CASSLLWGPFNTGELFF
TRBV7-9	-	-	TRBJ2-6	TGTGCCAGCAGCTTAGCGATGCCGGGGGCTGGGGCCAACGTCCTGACTTTC	CASSLAMPGAGANVLTF
TRBV12-3/TRBV12-4	TRBD1	few	TRBJ1-2	TGTGCCAGCGGAAAGCGACAGGGGGCGCGTGGCTACACCTTC	CASGKRQGARGYTF
TRBV20-1	-	-	TRBJ1-2	TGCAGTGCCAACCCGACAGAAGATGCCACCTTC	CSANPTEDATF
TRBV12-3/TRBV12-4	-	-	TRBJ2-2	TGTGCCAGCAGGTCGAGACGAACGAACACCGGGGAGCTGTTTTTT	CASRSRRTNTGELFF
TRBV5-1	-	many	TRBJ1-1	TGCGCCAGCAGCCTTTGGGAGGCCACGAGGACTGAAGCTTTCTTT	CASSLWEATRTEAFF
TRBV7-2	TRBD1	-	TRBJ2-3	TGTGCCAGCAGCTTTGTCGGGACAGGGGGCACAGATACGCAGTATTTT	CASSFVGTGGTDTQYF
TRBV20-1	-	few	TRBJ1-2	TGCAGTGCACTACAGGGAGCTAACTATGGCTACACCTTC	CSALQGANYGYTF
TRBV12-3/TRBV12-4	TRBD2	-	TRBJ2-3	TGTGCCAGCGGACTAGCGGAAACAGATACGCAGTATTTT	CASGLAETDTQYF
TRBV4-2	-	many	TRBJ1-1	TGTGCCAGCAGCCAAGGCCGGGACACTGAAGCTTTCTTT	CASSQGRDTEAFF
TRBV7-2	-	few	TRBJ1-6	TGTGCCAGCAGATCAGAAAAATGGAGGGGGAATAATTCACCCCTCCACTTT	CASRSEKWRGNNSPLHF
TRBV20-1	-	few	TRBJ2-7	TGCAGTCCATCAGGGGCGGCCACCTCCTACGAGCAGTACTTC	CSPSGAATSYEQYF
TRBV6-5	-	-	TRBJ1-1	TGTGCCAGCAGTTACTCAGAATTGAACACTGAAGCTTTCTTT	CASSYSELNTEAFF
TRBV5-1	TRBD2	many	TRBJ2-1	TGCGCCAGCAGCTCCACTAGCGGTGGCCCCCATGAGCAGTTCTTC	CASSSTSGGPHEQFF
TRBV20-1	TRBD2	few	TRBJ2-1	TGCAGTGCCAAGACGTACGGGGGAGGGTCCTACAATGAGCAGTTCTTC	CSAKTYGGGSYNEQFF
TRBV27	-	-	TRBJ1-1	TGTGCCAGCAGTTTATGGGGTGTAGGAGTGAGAAACACTGAAGCTTTCTTT	CASSLWGVGVRNTEAFF
TRBV20-1	-	many	TRBJ2-3	TGCAGTGCTCCCGCCCCTCCGCCCGAGTATTTT	CSAPAPPPEYF
TRBV20-1	TRBD2	-	TRBJ2-5	TGCAGTGCTAGACCTTGGACTAGCGCGCAAGAGACCCAGTACTTC	CSARPWTSAQETQYF
TRBV4-3	TRBD2	few	TRBJ2-3	TGCGCCAGCAGCCAAGCGGGACTAGCGGGAGGGACAGATACGCAGTATTTT	CASSQAGLAGGTDTQYF
TRBV12-3/TRBV12-4	-	many	TRBJ1-5	TGTGCCAGCAGTTTTGGGTTGAATCAGCCCCAGCATTTT	CASSFGLNQPQHF
TRBV6-6	-	once	TRBJ2-7	TGTGCCAGCAGTTACGGGTATTCGGAGCAGTACTTC	CASSYGYSEQYF
TRBV29-1	-	many	TRBJ1-2	TGCAGCGTTGAAAGTCCGGGGGATGGCTACACCTTC	CSVESPGDGYTF
TRBV5-5	-	few	TRBJ2-1	TGTGCCAGCACCTTTTCGGGGGGCTGGTCCTACAATGAGCAGTTCTTC	CASTFSGGWSYNEQFF
TRBV29-1	-	few	TRBJ1-2	TGCAGCGTTGGGCAAGTCTATGGCTACACCTTC	CSVGQVYGYTF
TRBV29-1	-	many	TRBJ1-2	TGCAGCGTTGAAGATCATCGGACAGACTATGGCTACACCTTC	CSVEDHRTDYGYTF
TRBV7-2	-	few	TRBJ2-2	TGTGCCAGCAGCTTAGACTCCCCCGGGAGTACCGGGGAGCTGTTTTTT	CASSLDSPGSTGELFF
TRBV12-3/TRBV12-4	-	-	TRBJ1-3	TGTGCCAGCACCCAAAGGGTCGGACAGAGCTCTGGAAACACCATATATTTT	CASTQRVGQSSGNTIYF
TRBV5-1	TRBD1	-	TRBJ2-3	TGCGCCAGCAGCTCCATATCCACTACAGGGGGCACGGTGGATACGCAGTATTTT	CASSSISTTGGTVDTQYF
TRBV2	TRBD1	few	TRBJ2-7	TGTGCCAGCACAGGGGGTGTCTTGTCCGAGCAGTACTTC	CASTGGVLSEQYF
TRBV10-3	TRBD2	few	TRBJ2-3	TGTGCCAGTAGCGGGAGTGGGAAAGATACGCAGTATTTT	CASSGSGKDTQYF
TRBV7-2	-	many	TRBJ2-1	TGTGCCAGCAGCTCCCTATGGCGAACTTCCTACAATGAGCAGTTCTTC	CASSSLWRTSYNEQFF
TRBV5-1	-	few	TRBJ2-7	TGCGCCAGCAGCCAGGATACGAGCGAGCAGTACTTC	CASSQDTSEQYF
TRBV29-1	TRBD2	many	TRBJ2-1	TGCAGCGCTGGGACTAGCGGCGGAGTCTACAATGAGCAGTTCTTC	CSAGTSGGVYNEQFF
TRBV18	-	-	TRBJ2-7	TGTGCCAGCTCACGAGGGCCACCCCCCTACGAGCAGTACTTC	CASSRGPPPYEQYF